This T cell receptor beta chain appears in the sequencing data of a study of read filtering for tumor transcriptome and immune sequencing. Findings of the study overall: Compared with RNA-seq, IR-seq gave much higher clonotype depth and reliability.

With respect to this clonotype: Its antigen is not known. A far more abundant clone sits one base away, making this likely a read error.

The length of the CDR3 is 17 residues. Per germline, CDR1 SEHNR and CDR2 FQNEAQ (reference sequence). Trimming at V came to 4 bases and at J to 6 bases, leaving 15 bases not matched to a gene. From around 0.4 ug of RNA, a library with molecular barcoded alpha/delta and beta/gamma adaptors was made. TCRdb reanalysed the reads using MiXCR and keeps one entry per CDR3 protein. The repertoire consists of roughly 46,000 distinct CDR3 sequences, with approximately 12% occurring once and the leading ten covering roughly 15%. Sequencing was performed on a population of CD138-negative cells sorted from bone marrow. The clonotype originates from a donor at least 40 years old with multiple myeloma. This chain joins TRBV7-9 and TRBJ2-1; TRBD2 agrees at 7 bases. CDR3 sequence reads: CASSSRSTSAACNEQFF. CDR3 nucleotide sequence: TGTGCCAGCAGCTCCCGATCCACTAGCGCGGCCTGCAATGAGCAGTTCTTC.